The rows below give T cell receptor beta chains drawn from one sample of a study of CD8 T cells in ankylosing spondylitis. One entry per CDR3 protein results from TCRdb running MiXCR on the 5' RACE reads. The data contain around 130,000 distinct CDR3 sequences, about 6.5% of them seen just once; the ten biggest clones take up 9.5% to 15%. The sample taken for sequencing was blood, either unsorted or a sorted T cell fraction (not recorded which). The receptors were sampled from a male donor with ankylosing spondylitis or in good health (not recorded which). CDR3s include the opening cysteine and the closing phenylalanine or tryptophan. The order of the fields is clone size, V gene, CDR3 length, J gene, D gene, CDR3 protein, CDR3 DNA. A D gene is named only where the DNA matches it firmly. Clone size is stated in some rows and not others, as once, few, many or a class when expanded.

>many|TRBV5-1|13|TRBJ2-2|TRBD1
CASSFQGAGELFF
TGCGCCAGCAGCTTTCAGGGGGCCGGGGAGCTGTTTTTT
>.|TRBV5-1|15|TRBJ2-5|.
CASSLAGGPEETQYF
TGCGCCAGCAGCTTGGCCGGGGGTCCAGAAGAGACCCAGTACTTC
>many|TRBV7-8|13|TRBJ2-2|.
CASRGLTAGELFF
TGTGCCAGCAGAGGACTTACCGCCGGGGAGCTGTTTTTT
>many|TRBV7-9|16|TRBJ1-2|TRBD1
CASGRTGGLDNYGYTF
TGTGCCAGCGGTCGGACAGGGGGCCTCGATAACTATGGCTACACCTTC
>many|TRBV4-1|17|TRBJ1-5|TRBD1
CASSQLGQGGRNQPQHF
TGCGCCAGCAGCCAATTGGGACAGGGAGGTCGCAATCAGCCCCAGCATTTT
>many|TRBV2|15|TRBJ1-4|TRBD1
CASTPPGQGREKLFF
TGTGCCAGCACCCCTCCGGGACAGGGAAGAGAAAAACTGTTTTTT
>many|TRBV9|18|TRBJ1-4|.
CASSRWGPLPPTNEKLFF
TGTGCCAGCAGTCGTTGGGGCCCCCTTCCTCCAACTAATGAAAAACTGTTTTTT
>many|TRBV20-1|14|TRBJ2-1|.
CSARSLLNYNEQFF
TGCAGTGCTAGATCCCTCCTAAACTACAATGAGCAGTTCTTC
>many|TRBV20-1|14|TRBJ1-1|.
CSAGGVRGYTEAFF
TGCAGTGCCGGGGGGGTGCGGGGGTACACTGAAGCTTTCTTT
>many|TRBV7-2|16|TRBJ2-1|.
CASSLWGEGGYNEQFF
TGTGCCAGCAGCTTATGGGGGGAGGGGGGCTACAATGAGCAGTTCTTC
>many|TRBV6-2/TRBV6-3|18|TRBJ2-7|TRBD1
CASSYSSYRDRTSYEQYF
TGTGCCAGCAGTTACTCGTCGTATCGGGACAGGACCTCCTACGAGCAGTACTTC
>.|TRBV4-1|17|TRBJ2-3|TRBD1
CASSLQAGTGYTDTQYF
TGCGCCAGCAGCCTCCAGGCGGGGACAGGGTACACAGATACGCAGTATTTT
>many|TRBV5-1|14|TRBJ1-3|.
CASSDGGSGNTIYF
TGCGCCAGCAGCGACGGGGGCTCTGGAAACACCATATATTTT
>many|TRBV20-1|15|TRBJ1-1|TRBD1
CSAPSRVQGVTEAFF
TGCAGTGCTCCATCGAGAGTGCAGGGGGTCACTGAAGCTTTCTTT
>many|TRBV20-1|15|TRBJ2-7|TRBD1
CSAREWGQGTYEQYF
TGCAGTGCTAGAGAGTGGGGACAGGGAACCTACGAGCAGTACTTC
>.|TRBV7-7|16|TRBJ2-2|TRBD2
CASSLGSGGNTGELFF
TGTGCCAGCAGCTTAGGAAGCGGGGGAAACACCGGGGAGCTGTTTTTT
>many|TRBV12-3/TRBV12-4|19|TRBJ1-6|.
CASSFYPLRASSYNSPLHF
TGTGCCAGCAGTTTTTACCCCCTTCGCGCGAGCTCCTATAATTCACCCCTCCACTTT
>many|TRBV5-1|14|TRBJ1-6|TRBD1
CASRFDREESPLHF
TGCGCCAGCAGGTTCGACAGGGAGGAGTCACCCCTCCACTTT
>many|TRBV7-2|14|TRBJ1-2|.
CASSLEGRNYGYTF
TGTGCCAGCAGCTTAGAGGGTCGAAACTATGGCTACACCTTC
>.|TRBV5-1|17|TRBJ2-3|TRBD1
CASSFLTGGPSTDTQYF
TGCGCCAGCAGCTTCCTTACAGGGGGCCCTAGCACAGATACGCAGTATTTT
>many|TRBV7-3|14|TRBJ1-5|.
CASSLGPGRQPQHF
TGTGCCAGCAGCTTAGGTCCGGGGCGTCAGCCCCAGCATTTT
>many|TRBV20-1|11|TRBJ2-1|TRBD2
CSSGLVGEQFF
TGCAGTTCGGGACTAGTCGGCGAGCAGTTCTTC
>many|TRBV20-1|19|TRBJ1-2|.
CSASYSLTGSPGDLYGYTF
TGCAGTGCTAGTTACTCCCTTACAGGAAGCCCCGGAGACCTCTATGGCTACACCTTC
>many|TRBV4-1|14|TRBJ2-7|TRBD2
CASSPTSGVYEQYF
TGCGCCAGCAGCCCAACGAGCGGGGTCTACGAGCAGTACTTC
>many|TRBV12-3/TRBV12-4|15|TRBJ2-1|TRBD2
CASSPLAVSEREQFF
TGTGCCAGCTCACCCCTAGCGGTGAGCGAACGGGAGCAGTTCTTC
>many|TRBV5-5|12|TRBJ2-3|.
CASSLARDTQYF
TGTGCCAGCAGCTTGGCTCGAGATACGCAGTATTTT
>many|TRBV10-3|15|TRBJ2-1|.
CAISDSSETYNEQFF
TGTGCCATCAGTGACTCTAGCGAAACCTACAATGAGCAGTTCTTC
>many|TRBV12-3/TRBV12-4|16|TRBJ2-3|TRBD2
CASSLRASGSLDTQYF
TGTGCCAGCAGTTTAAGGGCCAGCGGGAGTCTGGATACGCAGTATTTT
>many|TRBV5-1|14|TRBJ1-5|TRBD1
CASSLDRGEQPQHF
TGCGCCAGCAGCCTCGACAGGGGGGAACAGCCCCAGCATTTT
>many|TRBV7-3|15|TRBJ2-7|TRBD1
CASSSRTGDHYEQYF
TGTGCCAGCAGCTCGAGGACAGGGGACCACTACGAGCAGTACTTC
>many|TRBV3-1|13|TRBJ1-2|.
CASSQGEGMGYTF
TGTGCCAGCAGCCAAGGTGAGGGAATGGGCTACACCTTC
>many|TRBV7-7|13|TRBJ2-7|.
CASSLTGNGEQYF
TGTGCTAGCAGCTTGACCGGGAACGGCGAGCAGTACTTC
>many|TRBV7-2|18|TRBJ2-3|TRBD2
CASSLGYLAGASTDTQYF
TGTGCCAGCAGCTTAGGCTACCTAGCGGGGGCTAGCACAGATACGCAGTATTTT
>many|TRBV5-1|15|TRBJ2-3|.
CASSLQGPGTDTQYF
TGCGCCAGCAGCTTGCAGGGGCCTGGCACAGATACGCAGTATTTT
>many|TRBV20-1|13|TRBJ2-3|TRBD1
CRVRDSLLDTQYF
TGCAGGGTCCGGGACAGCCTTTTAGATACGCAGTATTTT
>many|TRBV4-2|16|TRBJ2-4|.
CASSQDRALGGNIQYF
TGTGCCAGCAGCCAAGATCGGGCTTTGGGGGGAAACATTCAGTACTTC
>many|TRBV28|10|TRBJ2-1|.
CASSRLRQFF
TGTGCCAGCAGTAGACTACGGCAGTTCTTC
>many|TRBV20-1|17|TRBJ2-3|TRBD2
CSARETSYASSTDTQYF
TGCAGTGCTAGAGAGACTAGCTACGCCTCTAGCACAGATACGCAGTATTTT
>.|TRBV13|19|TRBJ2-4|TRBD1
CASSLDWDRSLLAKNIQYF
TGTGCCAGCAGCTTAGATTGGGACAGGTCACTATTAGCCAAAAACATTCAGTACTTC
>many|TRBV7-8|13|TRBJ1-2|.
CASSLALRSGYTF
TGTGCCAGCAGCTTAGCGCTAAGGAGCGGCTACACCTTC
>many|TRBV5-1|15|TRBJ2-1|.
CASSPPGLHYNEQFF
TGCGCCAGCAGCCCTCCGGGACTGCACTACAATGAGCAGTTCTTC
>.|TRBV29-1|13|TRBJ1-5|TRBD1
CSVSLDRERPQHF
TGCAGCGTCTCCCTGGACAGGGAACGGCCCCAGCATTTT
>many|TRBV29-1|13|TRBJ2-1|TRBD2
CSVVSSGGNEQFF
TGCAGCGTTGTATCTAGCGGAGGGAATGAGCAGTTCTTC
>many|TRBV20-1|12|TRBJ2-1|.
CSASGGGNEQFF
TGCAGTGCTAGCGGAGGAGGGAATGAGCAGTTCTTC
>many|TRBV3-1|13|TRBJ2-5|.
CASSQSPSQTQYF
TGTGCCAGCAGCCAGTCCCCTTCGCAGACCCAGTACTTC
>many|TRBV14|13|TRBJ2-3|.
CASSPNQGDTQYF
TGTGCCAGCAGCCCCAATCAGGGGGATACGCAGTATTTT
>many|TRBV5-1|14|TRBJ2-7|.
CASSSSSVTYEQYF
TGCGCCAGCAGCTCCTCATCGGTCACCTACGAGCAGTACTTC
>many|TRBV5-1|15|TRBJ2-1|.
CASSTAEPRVNEQFF
TGCGCCAGCAGCACCGCGGAGCCTCGTGTGAATGAGCAGTTCTTC
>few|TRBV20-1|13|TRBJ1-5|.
CSARERFNQPQHF
TGCAGTGCTAGAGAACGGTTCAATCAGCCCCAGCATTTT
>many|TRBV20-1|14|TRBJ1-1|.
CSARVASGMREAFF
TGCAGTGCTAGAGTGGCTAGCGGGATGAGGGAAGCTTTCTTT
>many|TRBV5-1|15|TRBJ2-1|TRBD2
CASSLGAGWYNEQFF
TGCGCCAGCAGCTTGGGAGCGGGGTGGTACAATGAGCAGTTCTTC